This T cell receptor beta chain was obtained from a study of identical twins. This clonotype has only a few counts. MiXCR was run by TCRdb on the 5' RACE reads, yielding one entry per CDR3 protein. The sample gives about 690,000 distinct CDR3 sequences, around 6% of which show up once; under 2% is in the top ten. All donors were healthy Caucasians. The CDR3 covers 17 residues. The germline V gene has CDR1 SGHKS and CDR2 YYEKEE (reference sequence). The V and J ends lost 0 bases and 5 bases, in that order; junction bases with no gene match: 8. The sample consisted of naive T cells sorted from blood. The clonotype comes from a man aged 18 to 29 in good health. The genes are TRBV5-5 and TRBJ2-1, with 10 bases fitting TRBD2. CDR3 coding DNA: TGTGCCAGCAGCTTGGTGTCTAGCGGGAGATCAAACAATGAGCAGTTCTTC. It translates to CASSLVSSGRSNNEQFF.